The 21 T cell receptor beta chains listed next were all sequenced from one sample in a study of blood T cell repertoires in COVID-19. The data were produced by immunoSEQ multiplex PCR, yet TCRdb's version contains in-frame clones alone and is incomplete. The table has approximately 240,000 clones, around 84% seen once. Sequencing input: peripheral blood. These receptors were taken from a woman in her sixties or seventies who had recovered from COVID-19.

The chain employs TRBV29-1 and TRBJ2-7; TRBD2 is a possible D gene (5 bases). V was shortened by 8 bases and J by 5 bases, with 13 bases between the two germline ends. The CDR3 has 11 residues. Germline loops: CDR1 SQVTM, CDR2 ANQGSEA. Written as DNA, the CDR3 is TGCAGCTATGGTCGGGGAAACGAGCAGTACTTC. Translating it yields CSYGRGNEQYF.

In nucleotides, the CDR3 is TGTGCCAGCAGCCCTTATGACAGGGCCCGCTATGGCTACACCTTC. It codes for CASSPYDRARYGYTF. This chain joins TRBV14 and TRBJ1-2; 7 positions agree with TRBD1. The CDR3 totals 15 residues. CDR1 is SGHDN and CDR2 is FVKESK in the germline V gene. V shed 4 bases and J 4 bases; nucleotides not matched to a gene: 9. The full variable domain, with the rest looked up from reference TRBV14 and TRBJ1-2, is EAGVTQFPSHSVIEKGQTVTLRCDPISGHDNLYWYRRVMGKEIKFLLHFVKESKQDESGMPNNRFLAERTGGTYSTLKVQPAELEDSGVYFCASSPYDRARYGYTFGSGTRLTVV.

This clone was recorded once. The J gene is TRBJ2-1, the V gene TRBV11-3, with 7 bases lining up with TRBD2. The germline V gene encodes CDR1 SGHNT and CDR2 YENEEA. The J segment lost 8 bases and the V segment lost 3 bases, leaving 10 bases of the junction unmatched. The CDR3 spans 15 residues. CDR3 bases: TGTGCCAGCAGCTTTCGAGCGGGGCATGCGTATGAGCAGTTCTTC. It encodes CASSFRAGHAYEQFF. The whole variable domain, filled in from reference TRBV11-3 and TRBJ2-1, reads EAGVVQSPRYKIIEKKQPVAFWCNPISGHNTLYWYLQNLGQGPELLIRYENEEAVDDSQLPKDRFSAERLKGVDSTLKIQPAELGDSAVYLCASSFRAGHAYEQFFGPGTRLTVL.

This clone has only a few counts. This chain connects TRBV4-1 to TRBJ1-2; a possible D gene is TRBD1 (5 bases). Germline V gene lookup returns CDR1 MGHRA and CDR2 YSYEKL. Trimming took 1 base from V and 8 from J, leaving 17 bases between them. This CDR3 contains 15 residues. CDR3 in DNA: TGCGCCAGCAGCCAAGGGCTTTCGGGGGTGAGGGGCTACACCTTC. Translation: CASSQGLSGVRGYTF.

The chain uses TRBV2 and TRBJ2-7; D gene uncertain. This CDR3 region has 12 residues. V was pared by 8 bases and J by 2 bases, with 10 bases between. CDR1 SNHLY and CDR2 FYNNEI come from the germline V gene. CDR3 protein: CASLTPAYEQYF. The CDR3 nucleotides are TGTGCCAGCCTCACGCCAGCCTACGAGCAGTACTTC.

The rearrangement links TRBV5-1 to TRBJ2-7, with D tentatively TRBD1 (6 bases). The germline V gene has CDR1 SGHRS and CDR2 YFSETQ. The CDR3 is 14 residues long. V was trimmed by 2 bases and J by 2 bases, leaving 11 bases between them. CDR3: CASSLQGGAYEQYF. CDR3 nucleotides: TGCGCCAGCAGCTTACAGGGTGGTGCCTACGAGCAGTACTTC. Full variable domain (missing parts from reference TRBV5-1 and TRBJ2-7): KAGVTQTPRYLIKTRGQQVTLSCSPISGHRSVSWYQQTPGQGLQFLFEYFSETQRNKGNFPGRFSGRQFSNSRSEMNVSTLELGDSALYLCASSLQGGAYEQYFGPGTRLTVT.

The rearrangement uses TRBV5-1 and TRBJ2-3; TRBD2 agrees at 9 bases. Germline V gene sequence: CDR1 SGHRS, CDR2 YFSETQ. The CDR3 loop spans 14 amino acids. V lost 2 bases, J lost 6 bases, and 4 bases stayed unmatched. Written as DNA, the CDR3 is TGCGCCAGCAGCTTAGCGGGGGGTTTGGATACGCAGTATTTT. Translating gives CASSLAGGLDTQYF.

There are a few counts of this clone. The chain couples TRBV6-2 or TRBV6-3 to TRBJ1-2; TRBD1 matches at 7 bases. The CDR3 contains 13 residues. Germline V CDR1 and CDR2: MNHEY, SVGEGT. The ends lost 4 bases at V and 2 bases at J; junction bases unmatched: 1. In DNA form, the CDR3 reads TGTGCCAGCAGTTCGGGACAGAACTATGGCTACACCTTC. Translating gives CASSSGQNYGYTF.

The CDR3 loop reads CAAGVSEAFF. The CDR3 DNA is TGTGCCGCAGGGGTTAGTGAAGCTTTCTTT. The chain uses TRBV27 and TRBJ1-1, with D perhaps matching TRBD1 (6 bases). The CDR3 covers 10 residues. V was shortened by 11 bases and J by 7 bases, with 11 bases between the two germline ends. CDR1 and CDR2 from the germline V gene are MNHEY and SMNVEV (reference sequence).

CDR3 region: CASSRALALADTQYF. The CDR3 DNA sequence: TGTGCCAGCAGCCGTGCACTAGCATTGGCAGATACGCAGTATTTT. The chain uses TRBV7-2 and TRBJ2-3; perhaps TRBD2 as D (6 bases). Germline CDR1 and CDR2: SGHTA and FQGNSA. V shed 5 bases and J shed 4 bases, with 16 bases lying between them. The CDR3 sequence is 15 residues long.

The chain recombines TRBV25-1 with TRBJ1-6, with 8 bases that match TRBD1. Germline trimming cut 5 bases from V and 10 bases from J; bases unmatched to any gene: 10. The CDR3 loop spans 15 amino acids. Germline-derived CDR1 and CDR2 are MGHDK and SYGVNS. The CDR3 bases are TGTGCCAGCAGTAGGGCCCAGGGGGCAGGATCACCCCTCCACTTT. This codes for CASSRAQGAGSPLHF.

The chain employs TRBV7-8 and TRBJ2-5, with 9 bases matching TRBD2. The CDR3 has 15 residues. Germline V gene data show CDR1 as SGHVS and CDR2 as FQNEAQ. V shed 7 bases, J shed 6 bases, and the junction held 12 bases outside the gene matches. Written as DNA, the CDR3 is TGTGCCAGCACCGCACAGCGGGGGGCGCAACAGACCCAGTACTTC. This codes for CASTAQRGAQQTQYF.

V and J are TRBV4-1 and TRBJ2-1, with TRBD2 matching over 14 bases. V shed 3 bases and J 1 base; nucleotides not matched to a gene: 8. This CDR3 has 19 amino acids. The germline V gene encodes CDR1 MGHRA and CDR2 YSYEKL. The CDR3 DNA reads TGCGCCAGCAGCCAGAAAGGACTAGCGGGGGGAGTATCCTACAATGAGCAGTTCTTC. This encodes CASSQKGLAGGVSYNEQFF.

This clone showed up just a few times. The V gene is TRBV2, the J gene TRBJ1-5, with TRBD1 matching over 8 bases. V was clipped by 6 bases and J by 6 bases; unmatched bases: 10. CDR3 length: 15 residues. Germline loops: CDR1 SNHLY, CDR2 FYNNEI. The CDR3 spells CASRLDRDGLQPQHF. DNA of the CDR3: TGTGCCAGCAGGTTGGACAGGGACGGACTTCAGCCCCAGCATTTT.

The CDR3 DNA sequence: TGTGCCAGCAGCTTAAGCGGGACTAGCGGGATCTACGAGCAGTACTTC. Translated: CASSLSGTSGIYEQYF. This sequence joins TRBV7-2 and TRBJ2-7, with 13 nucleotides matching TRBD2. Germline V gene lookup returns CDR1 SGHTA and CDR2 FQGNSA. V lost 2 bases, J lost 3 bases, and 4 bases stayed unmatched. The CDR3 is 16 residues long.

The V call is TRBV30, the J call TRBJ2-3, with a tentative D call TRBD2 (5 bases). Germline CDR1 is GTSNPN and CDR2 is SVGIG (reference sequence). The CDR3 has 15 amino acids. With 2 bases removed from V and 1 base from J, the gap between germline ends came to 13 bases. This CDR3 is CAWSRPSLRTDTQYF. For the CDR3, the DNA is TGTGCCTGGAGTAGGCCTAGCCTTCGCACAGATACGCAGTATTTT. The whole variable domain, filled in from reference TRBV30 and TRBJ2-3, reads SQTIHQWPATLVQPVGSPLSLECTVEGTSNPNLYWYRQAAGRGLQLLFYSVGIGQISSEVPQNLSASRPQDRQFILSSKKLLLSDSGFYLCAWSRPSLRTDTQYFGPGTRLTVL.

This chain joins TRBV5-4 and TRBJ1-4, with 8 nucleotides matching TRBD1. With V trimmed by 4 bases and J by 6 bases, 11 bases remained unmatched. Germline V lookup: CDR1 SGHNT, CDR2 YYREEE (reference sequence). The CDR3 has 16 residues. Written as DNA, the CDR3 is TGTGCCAGCAGCCAGTCAGGACAGGGTTTATATGAAAAACTGTTTTTT. It codes for CASSQSGQGLYEKLFF.

There are a few counts of this clone. The genes are TRBV5-4 and TRBJ2-5; D might be TRBD1 (6 bases). V lost 2 bases and J 1 base, leaving 12 bases between the germline ends. Germline lookup yields CDR1 SGHNT and CDR2 YYREEE (reference sequence). The CDR3 length is 15 residues. CDR3 coding DNA: TGTGCCAGCAGCTTAGGACAGCAACTCCAAGAGACCCAGTACTTC. The encoded protein is CASSLGQQLQETQYF.

The chain combines TRBV5-1 with TRBJ2-1; D not resolved. Germline CDR1 SGHRS, CDR2 YFSETQ. CDR3 size: 13 residues. The V and J ends lost 0 bases and 10 bases respectively, with 11 bases between them. The CDR3 DNA follows: TGCGCCAGCAGCTTGGTGCCCCGAAGCGAGCAGTTCTTC. It specifies CASSLVPRSEQFF. The whole variable domain, remainder taken from reference TRBV5-1 and TRBJ2-1, is KAGVTQTPRYLIKTRGQQVTLSCSPISGHRSVSWYQQTPGQGLQFLFEYFSETQRNKGNFPGRFSGRQFSNSRSEMNVSTLELGDSALYLCASSLVPRSEQFFGPGTRLTVL.

The chain links TRBV30 to TRBJ2-1, with D maybe TRBD2 (5 bases). V was clipped by 0 bases and J by 9 bases, with 6 bases between them. This CDR3 has 11 residues. In germline, CDR1 is GTSNPN, CDR2 SVGIG (reference sequence). The CDR3 DNA follows: TGTGCCTGGAGTGTAGAGGGTGAGCAGTTCTTC. As protein: CAWSVEGEQFF.

J is TRBJ1-1 and V is TRBV6-4; 10 nucleotides align to TRBD1. CDR1 and CDR2 (germline): MRHNA, SNTAGT. This CDR3 comprises 14 residues. J was trimmed by 4 bases and V by 6 bases; bases with no gene match: 5. The CDR3 bases are TGTGCCAGCAGGGCCGGGACAGGGGCCACTGAAGCTTTCTTT. Residues: CASRAGTGATEAFF.